The text below deals with one TCR beta chain. Antigen unknown. The sample comes from a study of T cells in Graves' hyperthyroidism and ophthalmopathy. Study-wide points: Most expanded thyroid clonotypes above 0.001 also appeared in blood.

Looked up from germline, CDR1 is MDHEN and CDR2 is SYDVKM. The V gene lost 3 bases and the J gene lost 6 bases, with 11 bases spanning the gap. This CDR3 has 14 residues. RNA transcripts yielded amplified TCR beta CDR3 regions. Primed by the HTBI set, a first-round RT-PCR was run on the TCR CDR3. MiXCR, run by TCRdb on the multiplex PCR reads, gives a single entry per CDR3 protein. Seen here are roughly 500,000 distinct CDR3 sequences, around 43% observed once, and the top ten hold about 40%. Sequences were obtained from peripheral blood or thyroid tissue (not recorded which). The sequence came from an adult woman with Graves' disease, either hyperthyroidism or ophthalmopathy (not recorded which). The chain links TRBV28 to TRBJ2-2, with a tentative D call TRBD1 (6 bases). The CDR3 sequence is CASSFLRGAGELFF. The CDR3 DNA reads TGTGCCAGCAGTTTTCTCAGGGGAGCCGGGGAGCTGTTTTTT.